The 30 T cell receptor beta chains in this list originate from one sample, sequenced in a study of blood T cell repertoires in COVID-19. Sequencing was performed with immunoSEQ multiplex PCR; in TCRdb, only in-frame clones are kept and a portion is missing. The sample lists some 180,000 clones, nearly 80% occurring once. Sequenced: PBMCs or T cells enriched from blood (not recorded which). These receptors all come from a man between 60 and 75 years old who had been exposed to COVID-19.

The chain has TRBV29-1 and TRBJ1-1; 8 positions match TRBD1. This CDR3 region has 14 residues. Losses at the gene ends were 2 bases for V and 6 bases for J; bases not matched to a gene: 8. CDR1 SQVTM and CDR2 ANQGSEA come from the germline V gene. Here the CDR3 reads CSVESGQVGPEAFF. CDR3 nucleotides: TGCAGCGTTGAATCGGGACAGGTGGGACCTGAAGCTTTCTTT.

In nucleotides, the CDR3 is TGCGCCAGCAGACAGGGGACCGAGCAGTACTTC. Translating gives CASRQGTEQYF. The chain is built from TRBV23-1 and TRBJ2-7; the match to TRBD1 covers 7 bases. TRBV23-1 is treated as an ORF (open reading frame) with a function not yet certain. This CDR3 has 11 residues. V lost 6 bases, J lost 6 bases, and 2 bases stayed unmatched.

This clone was picked up one time. The rearrangement joins TRBV7-2 to TRBJ2-1, with TRBD2 identical over 7 bases. CDR1 is SGHTA, CDR2 FQGNSA, per germline. V was pared by 1 base and J by 8 bases, with 8 bases of the junction left unmatched. The CDR3 is 15 residues long. The CDR3 region is CASSLEGGRGDEQFF. The CDR3 bases are TGTGCCAGCAGCTTAGAAGGTGGGAGGGGCGATGAGCAGTTCTTC.

The chain employs TRBV30 and TRBJ2-3; TRBD1 aligns across 8 bases. CDR3 size: 15 residues. CDR1 is GTSNPN and CDR2 is SVGIG in the germline V gene (reference sequence). J lost 1 base, V lost 0 bases, and 3 bases had no gene match. Written as DNA, the CDR3 is TGTGCCTGGAGTGTATTGGGACAGGGCACAGATACGCAGTATTTT. Its protein product is CAWSVLGQGTDTQYF.

V and J are TRBV7-9 and TRBJ2-7, with 7 nucleotides matching TRBD1. With 4 bases clipped from V and 0 bases from J, the junction kept 6 bases outside the gene matches. This CDR3 comprises 15 residues. Germline V gene sequence: CDR1 SEHNR, CDR2 FQNEAQ (reference sequence). The CDR3 sequence: CASSYPTGISYEQYF. The CDR3 DNA reads TGTGCCAGCAGCTATCCGACAGGGATCTCCTACGAGCAGTACTTC.

The chain couples TRBV5-1 to TRBJ1-1, with 7 bases lining up with TRBD1. V shed 3 bases and J 4 bases; nucleotides not matched to a gene: 12. Germline CDR1 is SGHRS and CDR2 is YFSETQ. This CDR3 has 16 residues. For the CDR3, the DNA is TGCGCCAGCAGCTCCGTCCCGGGACAGTGGCGCACTGAAGCTTTCTTT. This codes for CASSSVPGQWRTEAFF. The entire variable domain, with the rest obtained from reference TRBV5-1 and TRBJ1-1, is as follows: KAGVTQTPRYLIKTRGQQVTLSCSPISGHRSVSWYQQTPGQGLQFLFEYFSETQRNKGNFPGRFSGRQFSNSRSEMNVSTLELGDSALYLCASSSVPGQWRTEAFFGQGTRLTVV.

Relative to its sample, this clone is large. The J gene is TRBJ2-2, the V gene TRBV27; TRBD1 matches at 8 bases. The ends lost 7 bases at V and 0 bases at J; junction bases unmatched: 4. CDR1 and CDR2 from the germline V gene are MNHEY and SMNVEV (reference sequence). The CDR3 is 15 amino acids. CDR3: CASKPGQANTGELFF. The CDR3 DNA reads TGTGCCAGCAAGCCGGGACAGGCGAACACCGGGGAGCTGTTTTTT.

The chain combines TRBV9 with TRBJ2-2; D gene unclear. V lost 0 bases and J 2 bases, leaving 5 bases between the germline ends. The CDR3 sequence is 14 residues long. The germline gives CDR1 SGDLS, CDR2 YYNGEE. The CDR3 is CASSVGVNTGELFF. The CDR3 DNA is TGTGCCAGCAGCGTAGGAGTTAACACCGGGGAGCTGTTTTTT.

This clone was seen a few times. This sequence joins TRBV15 and TRBJ1-1; 7 bases map to TRBD1. The trim removed 1 base at V and 3 bases at J, leaving 20 bases unmatched. In germline, CDR1 is LNHNV, CDR2 YYDKDF (reference sequence). The CDR3 runs to 20 residues. The CDR3 DNA reads TGTGCCACCAGCAGAGTGGGGCAGGGGGGAATTAATTGGGTGGACACTGAAGCTTTCTTT. It encodes CATSRVGQGGINWVDTEAFF.

This clone has more than one count but fewer than ten. The chain employs TRBV28 and TRBJ1-1, with D maybe TRBD1 (5 bases). This CDR3 is built from 15 residues. The germline V gene has CDR1 MDHEN and CDR2 SYDVKM. V was cut by 6 bases and J by 2 bases, with 16 bases left in between. CDR3 DNA sequence: TGTGCCAGCAGCCCCGTCGGGGGGGGTAACACTGAAGCTTTCTTT. Translation: CASSPVGGGNTEAFF.

This chain connects TRBV5-1 to TRBJ2-3; D ambiguous. V dropped 0 bases and J dropped 1 base, with 6 bases sitting between them. The germline CDR1 and CDR2 sequences are SGHRS and YFSETQ. CDR3 length: 14 residues. The CDR3 protein is CASSLGRGTDTQYF. The CDR3 DNA reads TGCGCCAGCAGCTTGGGCCGGGGCACAGATACGCAGTATTTT.

This chain connects TRBV10-3 to TRBJ1-1; no definite D call. The V gene lost 4 bases and the J gene lost 1 base, with 7 bases spanning the gap. The CDR3 contains 13 residues. Germline CDR1 reads ENHRY; CDR2 reads SYGVKD. CDR3 sequence reads: CAISGAGNTEAFF. CDR3 coding DNA: TGTGCCATCAGTGGGGCAGGGAACACTGAAGCTTTCTTT.

The chain has TRBV9 and TRBJ2-5; D is possibly TRBD2 (5 bases). The germline V and J ends were trimmed by 0 bases and 5 bases, with 14 bases remaining between them. The CDR3 has 15 residues. Germline values: CDR1 SGDLS, CDR2 YYNGEE. The CDR3 coding sequence is TGTGCCAGCAGCGTAGGAGGAGGACTGGGGGAGACCCAGTACTTC. This codes for CASSVGGGLGETQYF.

The rearrangement uses TRBV7-9 and TRBJ2-7, with 10 bases identical to TRBD2. V trimming: 3 bases; J trimming: 6 bases; junction bases outside the gene matches: 5. CDR1 and CDR2 (germline): SEHNR, FQNEAQ (reference sequence). This CDR3 is built from 14 residues. CDR3 bases: TGTGCCAGCAGCTTGTCTAGCGGGAGCAGCGAGCAGTACTTC. Protein: CASSLSSGSSEQYF.

The J gene is TRBJ2-7, the V gene TRBV4-3; 10 positions agree with TRBD1. The junction had 3 bases not matched to a gene; V was cut back by 2 bases and J by 2 bases. This CDR3 spans 15 amino acids. Germline values: CDR1 LGHNA, CDR2 YSLEER. The CDR3 loop reads CASSQTGTGAYEQYF. In DNA, the CDR3 is TGCGCCAGCAGCCAAACCGGGACAGGGGCCTACGAGCAGTACTTC.

The chain employs TRBV7-8 and TRBJ1-1, with D possibly matching TRBD1 (6 bases). The CDR3 spans 17 residues. Trimming pared 5 bases from V and 3 bases from J, leaving 22 bases between. Germline V gene lookup returns CDR1 SGHVS and CDR2 FQNEAQ. The CDR3 protein is CASSRFYGAPGDTEAFF. The CDR3 coding sequence is TGTGCCAGCAGCAGATTCTACGGGGCCCCAGGGGACACTGAAGCTTTCTTT. Variable domain in full (rest from reference TRBV7-8 and TRBJ1-1): GAGVSQSPRYKVAKRGQDVALRCDPISGHVSLFWYQQALGQGPEFLTYFQNEAQLDKSGLPSDRFFAERPEGSVSTLKIQRTQQEDSAVYLCASSRFYGAPGDTEAFFGQGTRLTVV.

The chain has TRBV10-1 and TRBJ1-6, with a weak D call TRBD1 (5 bases). The CDR3 length is 13 residues. CDR1 and CDR2 (germline): WNHNN, SYGVQD (reference sequence). Trimming took 3 bases from V and 7 from J, leaving 7 bases between them. CDR3 coding DNA: TGCGCCAGCAGTGAACAGGCCAATTCACCCCTCCACTTT. Translation gives CASSEQANSPLHF.

This clone was recorded a few times. The chain employs TRBV23-1 and TRBJ2-7; D possibly corresponds to TRBD1 (6 bases). TRBV23-1 is annotated as an ORF whose role is uncertain. V was cut by 4 bases and J by 6 bases, with 16 bases left in between. CDR3 length equals 14 residues. The CDR3 nucleotides read TGCGCCAGCAGTCCCCTTATATCAGGGGCCGAGCAGTACTTC. It specifies CASSPLISGAEQYF.

This chain uses TRBV19 with TRBJ1-1; perhaps TRBD1 as D (5 bases). This CDR3 comprises 13 residues. V was pared by 6 bases and J by 3 bases, with 11 bases between. The germline V gene encodes CDR1 LNHDA and CDR2 SQIVND (reference sequence). CDR3 nucleotide sequence: TGTGCCAGTAGCCGCGGGGGGTACACTGAAGCTTTCTTT. It is translated as CASSRGGYTEAFF.

The chain has TRBV14 and TRBJ2-7; 9 nucleotides match TRBD2. The trim removed 1 base at V and 4 bases at J, leaving 11 bases unmatched. Germline CDR1 and CDR2: SGHDN and FVKESK. This CDR3 is 17 amino acids long. The CDR3, as DNA: TGTGCCAGCAGCCAAGCCCTGGGGCTAGCGGGAACGTACGAGCAGTACTTC. Amino acids: CASSQALGLAGTYEQYF. Looking up the rest from reference TRBV14 and TRBJ2-7 gives the full variable domain: EAGVTQFPSHSVIEKGQTVTLRCDPISGHDNLYWYRRVMGKEIKFLLHFVKESKQDESGMPNNRFLAERTGGTYSTLKVQPAELEDSGVYFCASSQALGLAGTYEQYFGPGTRLTVT.

In its sample, this clone was seen a few times. The chain carries TRBV2 and TRBJ1-2; TRBD1 matches 8 bases. Germline V gene data show CDR1 as SNHLY and CDR2 as FYNNEI. V lost 6 bases and J lost 2; bases outside the gene matches: 2. The length of the CDR3 is 13 residues. This chain's CDR3 is CASRNRGNYGYTF. The CDR3 bases are TGTGCCAGCAGGAACAGGGGGAACTATGGCTACACCTTC.

This clone was counted only a few times. The V gene is TRBV2, the J gene TRBJ2-7; possible D gene TRBD2, 7 bases. From germline, CDR1 is SNHLY and CDR2 FYNNEI. The CDR3 is 12 residues long. V was trimmed by 9 bases and J by 6 bases, leaving 15 bases between them. The CDR3 DNA is TGTGCCAGTGCGGGGGCTCCCCGCGAGCAGTACTTC. Encoded protein: CASAGAPREQYF.

The CDR3: CASSPREGARNTIYF. The DNA of the CDR3 is TGTGCCAGTAGTCCCCGGGAGGGGGCAAGAAACACCATATATTTT. V is TRBV19 and J is TRBJ1-3, with 7 bases fitting TRBD1. CDR3 length equals 15 residues. V lost 5 bases to trimming and J lost 5 bases; unmatched junction nucleotides: 9. CDR1 and CDR2 from the germline V gene are LNHDA and SQIVND (reference sequence).

The chain uses TRBV21-1 and TRBJ2-3; the table's D call, TRBD2, was not checked against the DNA. TRBV21-1 constitutes a pseudogene. CDR3 size: 17 residues. CDR3 coding DNA: TGTGCCAGCAGCAAAGTTGGCCTAGCGGGATGGCCAGATACGCAGTATTTT. Translating gives CASSKVGLAGWPDTQYF.

This clone has just a few counts. The V gene is TRBV12-3 or TRBV12-4, the J gene TRBJ1-6; 7 bases are a match to TRBD1. CDR3 length equals 13 residues. V was pared by 3 bases and J by 14 bases, with 7 bases of the junction left unmatched. DNA of the CDR3: TGTGCCAGCAGTTTGCAGGGGGTGTCCACCCTCCACTTT. Its protein is CASSLQGVSTLHF.

V and J are TRBV12-3 or TRBV12-4 and TRBJ2-7; 9 bases map to TRBD1. V dropped 8 bases and J dropped 4; count of bases not matched to a gene: 6. The CDR3 loop spans 13 amino acids. The CDR3 here is CASRKQGAYEQYF. The CDR3 DNA is TGTGCCAGCCGGAAACAGGGGGCGTACGAGCAGTACTTC.

This chain links TRBV3-1 (or the pseudogene TRBV3-2) with TRBJ2-7; D remains unclear. CDR3 length: 15 amino acids. Germline CDR1 is LGHDT and CDR2 is YNNKEL (reference sequence). V gave up 4 bases and J gave up 0 bases, with 13 bases separating them. The CDR3 here is CASSLNPDSSYEQYF. The CDR3 bases are TGTGCCAGCAGCCTAAACCCCGATAGCTCCTACGAGCAGTACTTC.

Only a few counts were recorded for this clone. The V call is TRBV12-1, the J call TRBJ2-1; TRBD2 is taken as the D call from the table, unchecked against the DNA. TRBV12-1 is listed as a pseudogene. The CDR3 extends over 15 amino acids. CDR3 loop: CASSFIPREFIEQFF. The CDR3 bases are TGTGCCAGCAGCTTTATCCCTCGGGAGTTTATTGAGCAGTTCTTC.

The chain employs TRBV9 and TRBJ2-5, with 9 bases identical to TRBD2. The V gene's germline CDR1 is SGDLS and CDR2 YYNGEE. Losses at the gene ends were 0 bases for V and 5 bases for J; bases not matched to a gene: 8. The CDR3 runs 16 residues. The CDR3 DNA sequence: TGTGCCAGCAGCGTAGGTCGCCTAGCGGGGATGGAGACCCAGTACTTC. The encoded protein is CASSVGRLAGMETQYF.

The gene calls are TRBV7-6 and TRBJ2-7, with 8 bases lining up with TRBD2. J was trimmed by 0 bases and V by 5 bases; bases with no gene match: 12. The CDR3 has 17 amino acids. Germline CDR1 is SGHVS and CDR2 is FNYEAQ. CDR3 amino acids: CASSPTGGGSSSYEQYF. CDR3 bases: TGTGCCAGCAGCCCTACCGGGGGGGGTTCGAGCTCCTACGAGCAGTACTTC.